Following are 3 T cell receptor beta chains from one sample sequenced in a study of human T cells and chemical hapten exposure. One entry per CDR3 protein, called by TCRdb with MiXCR from the RACE reads. The sample contains about 37,000 distinct CDR3 sequences, roughly 6.4% of which appear only once. Time point described: patch test 1, 2 weeks after DPC sensitization. Treatment denoted: therapeutic diphenylcyclopropenone sensitization with weekly scalp DPC. Before extraction, the whole blood was not fractionated, and total RNA was taken from it. Here the sequenced sample was whole blood, taken in connection with sensitization to the hapten diphenylcyclopropenone (DPC). These receptors were collected from a woman in her 30s with alopecia areata. Some clones in this sample may be carry-over from other donors' samples.

V is TRBV28 and J is TRBJ2-7; 7 bases align to TRBD2. V dropped 8 bases and J dropped 4; count of bases not matched to a gene: 11. Germline V gene sequence: CDR1 MDHEN, CDR2 SYDVKM. The CDR3 has 14 amino acids. Here the CDR3 DNA reads TGTGCCAGCGCCGGGACGGACGGGGGGTACGAGCAGTACTTC. This gives the protein CASAGTDGGYEQYF.

In its sample, this clonotype was seen a few times. V and J are TRBV7-2 and TRBJ1-5; possibly TRBD1 for D (6 bases). Germline lookup yields CDR1 SGHTA and CDR2 FQGNSA. Trimming pared 4 bases from V and 0 bases from J, leaving 10 bases between. This CDR3 spans 15 amino acids. CDR3 amino acids: CASSYRASSNQPQHF. CDR3 sequence (DNA): TGTGCCAGCAGCTACAGGGCGAGTAGCAATCAGCCCCAGCATTTT. Supplemented by reference TRBV7-2 and TRBJ1-5, the full variable domain reads GAGVSQSPSNKVTEKGKDVELRCDPISGHTALYWYRQSLGQGLEFLIYFQGNSAPDKSGLPSDRFSAERTGGSVSTLTIQRTQQEDSAVYLCASSYRASSNQPQHFGDGTRLSIL.

This clonotype was found a few times. V and J are TRBV12-3 or TRBV12-4 and TRBJ2-3; 11 bases are a match to TRBD2. CDR3 length: 16 amino acids. V lost 5 bases to trimming and J lost 2 bases; unmatched junction nucleotides: 6. CDR3 protein: CASSQRLAGYTDTQYF. The CDR3 nucleotides are TGTGCCAGCAGTCAACGACTAGCGGGGTACACAGATACGCAGTATTTT.